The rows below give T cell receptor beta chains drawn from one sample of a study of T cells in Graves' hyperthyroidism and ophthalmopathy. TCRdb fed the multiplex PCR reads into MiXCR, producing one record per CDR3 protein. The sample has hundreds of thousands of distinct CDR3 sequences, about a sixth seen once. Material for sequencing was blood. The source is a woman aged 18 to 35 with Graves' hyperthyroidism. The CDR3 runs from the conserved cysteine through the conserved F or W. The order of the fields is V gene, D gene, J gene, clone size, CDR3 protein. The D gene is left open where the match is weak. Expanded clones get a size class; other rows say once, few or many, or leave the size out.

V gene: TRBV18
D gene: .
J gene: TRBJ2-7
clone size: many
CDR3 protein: CASSPSQGGYEQYF

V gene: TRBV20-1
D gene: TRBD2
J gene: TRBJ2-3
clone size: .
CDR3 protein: CSARDGGSTDTQYF

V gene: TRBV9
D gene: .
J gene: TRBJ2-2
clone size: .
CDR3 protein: CASSVQPAGFTGELFF

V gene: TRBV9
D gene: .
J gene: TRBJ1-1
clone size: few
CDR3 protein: CASTPGPENTEAFF

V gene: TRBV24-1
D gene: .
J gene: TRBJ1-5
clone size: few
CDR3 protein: CATSEGDTNQPQHF

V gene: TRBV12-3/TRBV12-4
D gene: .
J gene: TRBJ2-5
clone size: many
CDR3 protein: CASSQGGRETQYF

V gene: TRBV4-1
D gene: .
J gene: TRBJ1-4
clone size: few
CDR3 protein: CASSRGSTNEKLFF

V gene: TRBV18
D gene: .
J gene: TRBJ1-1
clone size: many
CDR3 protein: CASSPGGLGTEAFF

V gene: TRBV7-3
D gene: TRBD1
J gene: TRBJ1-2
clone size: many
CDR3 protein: CASSSSGTANYGYTF

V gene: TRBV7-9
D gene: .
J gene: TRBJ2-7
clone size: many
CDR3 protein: CASSDDSEQYF

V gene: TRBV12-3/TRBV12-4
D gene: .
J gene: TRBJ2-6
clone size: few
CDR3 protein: CASSELWDGPTGANVLTF

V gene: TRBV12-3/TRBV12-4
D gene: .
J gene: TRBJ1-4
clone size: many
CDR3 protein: CASSFRVATNEKLFF

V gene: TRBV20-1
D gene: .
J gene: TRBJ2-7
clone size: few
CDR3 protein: CSALPVDQRTTYEQYF

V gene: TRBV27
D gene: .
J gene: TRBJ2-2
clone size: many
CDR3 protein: CASSLSSGRGELFF

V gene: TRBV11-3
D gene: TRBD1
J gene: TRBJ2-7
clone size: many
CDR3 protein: CASSTTGFGYEQYF

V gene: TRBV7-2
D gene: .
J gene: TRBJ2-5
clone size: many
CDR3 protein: CASSPTGAGLPSETQYF

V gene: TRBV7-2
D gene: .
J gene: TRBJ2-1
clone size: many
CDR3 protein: CASSLRLGLYNEQFF

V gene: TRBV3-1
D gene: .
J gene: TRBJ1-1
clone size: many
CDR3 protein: CASSQDKAGAEAFF

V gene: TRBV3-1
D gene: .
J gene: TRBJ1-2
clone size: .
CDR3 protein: CASSQFDRQNYGYTF

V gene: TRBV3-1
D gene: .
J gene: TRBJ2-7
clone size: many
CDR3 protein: CASSPGHSGYEQYF

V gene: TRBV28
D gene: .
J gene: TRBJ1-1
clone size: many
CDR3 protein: CASSLSRGAAFF

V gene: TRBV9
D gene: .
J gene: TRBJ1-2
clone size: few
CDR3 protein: CASTGAPYGYTF

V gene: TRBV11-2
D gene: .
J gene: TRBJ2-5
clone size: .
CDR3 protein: CASSPMLGLQETQYF

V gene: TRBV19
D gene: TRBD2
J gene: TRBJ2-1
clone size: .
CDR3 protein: CASTTAGLTYNEQFF

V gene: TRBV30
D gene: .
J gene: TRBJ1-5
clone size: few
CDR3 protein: CAAHGGGNQPQHF

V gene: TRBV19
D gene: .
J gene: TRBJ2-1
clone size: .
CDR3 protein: CASSIVGKSFNLDNGQFF

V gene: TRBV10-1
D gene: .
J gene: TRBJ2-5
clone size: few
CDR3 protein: CASSDRGSETQYF

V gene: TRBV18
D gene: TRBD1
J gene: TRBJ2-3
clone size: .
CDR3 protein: CASSPIQGASDTQYF

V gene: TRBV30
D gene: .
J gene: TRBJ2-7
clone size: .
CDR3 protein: CAWSVTDLSYEQYF

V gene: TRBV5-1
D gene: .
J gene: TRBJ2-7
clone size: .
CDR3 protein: CASASNYRERYEQYF

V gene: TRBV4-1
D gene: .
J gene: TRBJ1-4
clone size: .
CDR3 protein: CASSPRDNEKLFF

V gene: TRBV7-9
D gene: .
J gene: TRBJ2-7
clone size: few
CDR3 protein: CASGRDTHYEQYF

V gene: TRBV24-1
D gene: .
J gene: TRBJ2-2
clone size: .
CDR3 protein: CATSDRAGNTGELFF

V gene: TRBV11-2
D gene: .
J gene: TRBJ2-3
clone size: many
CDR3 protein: CASSGSRDTQYF

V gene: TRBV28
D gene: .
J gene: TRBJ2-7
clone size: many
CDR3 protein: CASSQGLPYEQYF

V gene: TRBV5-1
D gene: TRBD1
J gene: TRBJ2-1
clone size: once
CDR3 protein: CASSSGTEREQFF

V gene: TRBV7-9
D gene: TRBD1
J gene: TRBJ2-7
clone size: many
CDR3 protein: CASSFGTGSGYEQYF

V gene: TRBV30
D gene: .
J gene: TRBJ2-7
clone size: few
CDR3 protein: CAWNSLGEQYF

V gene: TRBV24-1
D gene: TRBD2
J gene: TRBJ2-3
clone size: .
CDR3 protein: CATTTSGRTDTQYF

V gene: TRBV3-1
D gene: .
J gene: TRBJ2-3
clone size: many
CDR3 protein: CASSHITDWWGTDTQYF

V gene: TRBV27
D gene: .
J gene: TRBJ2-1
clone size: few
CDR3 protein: CASSLEGAGSNEQFF

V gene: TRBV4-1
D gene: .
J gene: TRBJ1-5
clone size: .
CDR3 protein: CASSQEGTGRGGNQPQHF

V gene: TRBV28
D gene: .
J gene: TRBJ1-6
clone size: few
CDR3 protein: CASSPSQGRFSSSYNSPLHF